These T cell receptor beta chains were read from a single sample in a study of blood T cell repertoires in COVID-19. Here immunoSEQ multiplex PCR was the method, and the copy in TCRdb shows in-frame clones only, minus some. This table holds hundreds of thousands of clones, around four fifths found once. The sequenced material came from PBMCs or T cells enriched from blood (not recorded which). All receptors derive from a woman aged 50 to 60 who had been exposed to COVID-19. CDR3s include the opening cysteine and the closing phenylalanine or tryptophan. A D gene is named only where the DNA matches it firmly. Part of the rows lack a size; the others show once, few, many or a class for expanded clones.

d_call | j_call | v_call | clone_size | cdr3_aa | cdr3_nt
NA | TRBJ1-1 | TRBV9 | NA | CASSHPDRTEAFF | TGTGCCAGCAGCCACCCCGACAGAACAGAAGCTTTCTTT
NA | TRBJ1-1 | TRBV29-1 | NA | CSVRDPGTEAFF | TGCAGTGTAAGAGATCCGGGGACTGAAGCTTTCTTT
TRBD1 | TRBJ1-2 | TRBV7-2 | NA | CASSLDRVGGYTF | TGTGCCAGCAGCCTAGACAGGGTGGGTGGCTACACCTTC
TRBD1 | TRBJ1-1 | TRBV7-9 | few | CASSLAGGQGGDEAFF | TGTGCCAGCAGCCTCGCCGGCGGACAGGGTGGGGATGAAGCTTTCTTT
TRBD1 | TRBJ2-5 | TRBV6-2/TRBV6-3 | NA | CASSIRDRGVQTQYF | TGTGCCAGCAGTATCCGGGACAGGGGGGTTCAGACCCAGTACTTC
NA | TRBJ2-7 | TRBV7-2 | NA | CASSPLLDKPYEQYF | TGTGCCAGCAGCCCCCTCCTCGACAAGCCCTACGAGCAGTACTTC
TRBD1 | TRBJ2-4 | TRBV13 | NA | CASSLERGLAKNIQYF | TGTGCCAGCAGCTTAGAGAGGGGGCTAGCCAAAAACATTCAGTACTTC
NA | TRBJ2-1 | TRBV29-1 | NA | CSVDSGQFF | TGCAGCGTTGACTCAGGGCAGTTCTTC
NA | TRBJ2-3 | TRBV4-1 | NA | CATRGNTDTQYF | TGCGCCACCCGGGGGAATACAGATACGCAGTATTTT
NA | TRBJ1-2 | TRBV5-4 | NA | CASSLVGAGYGYTF | TGTGCCAGCAGCTTGGTGGGGGCCGGCTATGGCTACACCTTC
NA | TRBJ1-5 | TRBV5-4 | NA | CASSPEPGVRQPQHF | TGTGCCAGCAGCCCAGAGCCGGGGGTAAGACAGCCCCAGCATTTT
NA | TRBJ1-1 | TRBV10-1 | few | CASSESAGGTEAFF | TGCGCCAGCAGTGAGTCTGCGGGGGGAACTGAAGCTTTCTTT
TRBD1 | TRBJ1-5 | TRBV11-2 | NA | CASSPGTGTFQPQHF | TGTGCCAGCAGCCCCGGGACAGGGACGTTCCAGCCCCAGCATTTT
TRBD1 | TRBJ1-5 | TRBV27 | few | CASSHGTGAQPQHF | TGTGCCAGCAGCCATGGGACAGGGGCTCAGCCCCAGCATTTT
NA | TRBJ1-1 | TRBV6-5 | NA | CASRHDSGSEAFF | TGTGCCAGCAGGCATGACTCCGGGAGTGAAGCTTTCTTT
NA | TRBJ1-2 | TRBV4-3 | NA | CASSLQGNYGYTF | TGCGCCAGCAGCCTGCAGGGGAACTATGGCTACACCTTC
NA | TRBJ1-3 | TRBV12-3/TRBV12-4 | NA | CASSRGSGNTIYF | TGTGCCAGTTCGCGGGGATCTGGAAACACCATATATTTT
TRBD2 | TRBJ2-3 | TRBV10-3 | NA | CAIGSSGFPTDTQYF | TGTGCCATCGGTTCTAGCGGGTTTCCCACAGATACGCAGTATTTT
NA | TRBJ1-6 | TRBV7-2 | NA | CASSLGQYYNSPLHF | TGTGCCAGCAGCTTAGGACAGTACTATAATTCACCCCTCCACTTT
TRBD1 | TRBJ2-5 | TRBV28 | NA | CASSITRTGGQETQYF | TGTGCCAGCAGTATAACCCGTACAGGGGGCCAAGAGACCCAGTACTTC
NA | TRBJ2-1 | TRBV7-9 | NA | CASSLALGSGSYNEQFF | TGTGCCAGCAGCTTAGCGCTAGGAAGCGGCTCCTACAATGAGCAGTTCTTC
NA | TRBJ2-3 | TRBV6-2/TRBV6-3 | NA | CASSYVGRASGTDTQYF | TGTGCCAGCAGTTACGTCGGGCGTGCTAGCGGCACAGATACGCAGTATTTT
NA | TRBJ1-1 | TRBV4-3 | NA | CASSQDFGGRWTEAFF | TGCGCCAGCAGCCAAGATTTTGGGGGGAGGTGGACTGAAGCTTTCTTT
TRBD1 | TRBJ1-6 | TRBV9 | NA | CASSVNPRTGINSPLHF | TGTGCCAGCAGCGTTAATCCCAGGACAGGGATTAATTCACCCCTCCACTTT
NA | TRBJ2-5 | TRBV30 | NA | CAWSTGGGVQETQYF | TGTGCCTGGTCCACGGGTGGCGGGGTCCAAGAGACCCAGTACTTC
TRBD2 | TRBJ2-2 | TRBV28 | few | CASSSGGMSGELFF | TGTGCCAGTTCTAGCGGGGGGATGAGCGGGGAGCTGTTTTTT
NA | TRBJ2-5 | TRBV5-6 | NA | CASSLGGTNQETQYF | TGTGCCAGCAGCTTGGGAGGGACAAACCAAGAGACCCAGTACTTC
NA | TRBJ1-1 | TRBV5-4 | NA | CASSLVVGREWNTEAFF | TGTGCCAGCAGCTTGGTGGTGGGGCGCGAATGGAACACTGAAGCTTTCTTT
NA | TRBJ1-2 | TRBV24-1 | NA | CATSVTGAANYGYTF | TGTGCCACCAGTGTAACAGGTGCGGCTAACTATGGCTACACCTTC
NA | TRBJ1-6 | TRBV3-1/TRBV3-2 | NA | CASSQDPTSNSPLHF | TGTGCCAGCAGCCAAGATCCAACGAGTAATTCACCCCTCCACTTT
NA | TRBJ2-7 | TRBV30 | NA | CAWSLTGYEQYF | TGTGCCTGGAGTCTAACAGGTTACGAGCAGTACTTC
TRBD1 | TRBJ1-1 | TRBV7-8 | NA | CASSFGQVNTEAFF | TGTGCCAGCAGCTTCGGACAGGTGAACACTGAAGCTTTCTTT
NA | TRBJ2-3 | TRBV10-3 | NA | CAISDPDGGTDTQYF | TGTGCCATCAGTGACCCAGACGGGGGCACAGATACGCAGTATTTT
TRBD1 | TRBJ1-2 | TRBV24-1 | NA | CATSEGTDSYGYTF | TGTGCCACCAGTGAGGGGACAGATAGCTATGGCTACACCTTC